The 15 T cell receptor beta chains presented below share a single source sample, sequenced in a study of radiation and T cells in renal cell carcinoma. Assay used: immunoSEQ multiplex PCR; TCRdb lists only in-frame clones, some missing. The data contain around 30,000 clones, 65% to 85% of them seen just once; the ten biggest clones take up approximately 30%. The time point here: blood 4 weeks post-SBRT, at nephrectomy. Sample treatment: 15 Gy SBRT to primary tumor, nephrectomy 4 weeks later. The sample consisted of blood, taken from a patient whose treatment included radiotherapy and nephrectomy. The receptor source for this set is a man aged 55 to 70 with renal cell carcinoma.

The chain employs TRBV5-1 and TRBJ2-3, with D tentatively TRBD1 (5 bases). Germline CDR1 and CDR2: SGHRS and YFSETQ. Trimming stripped 3 bases from V and 0 bases from J, with 11 bases between. The CDR3 has 15 amino acids. Here the CDR3 DNA reads TGCGCCAGCAGCTATCCCAGGGCTAGCACAGATACGCAGTATTTT. Amino acid sequence: CASSYPRASTDTQYF.

V gene TRBV30 combines with J gene TRBJ1-5, with D uncertain. Trimming left V 2 bases short and J 5 bases short, with 13 bases between. The germline V gene encodes CDR1 GTSNPN and CDR2 SVGIG (reference sequence). This CDR3 spans 14 amino acids. This CDR3 reads CAWSISGWDQPQHF. For the CDR3, the DNA is TGTGCCTGGAGTATATCAGGTTGGGATCAGCCCCAGCATTTT.

The V gene is TRBV6-5, the J gene TRBJ2-1; D unresolved. Germline V lookup: CDR1 MNHEY, CDR2 SVGAGI. This CDR3 is 12 amino acids long. Trimming shortened V by 6 bases and J by 4 bases, and 7 bases separated the two germline ends. The CDR3 spells CASSDQYNEQFF. CDR3 DNA sequence: TGTGCCAGCAGCGATCAGTACAATGAGCAGTTCTTC.

This chain connects TRBV6-1 to TRBJ1-2, with 7 bases identical to TRBD1. V was pared by 6 bases and J by 3 bases, with 7 bases of the junction left unmatched. Per the germline V gene, CDR1 is MNHNS and CDR2 is SASEGT. This CDR3 contains 14 residues. CDR3 bases: TGTGCCAGCAGCGGGGGACAGCGCTACTATGGCTACACCTTC. Amino acids: CASSGGQRYYGYTF.

The chain has TRBV4-3 and TRBJ1-1; D unclear. Germline lookup yields CDR1 LGHNA and CDR2 YSLEER. The CDR3 length is 14 residues. V was pared by 1 base and J by 2 bases, with 8 bases between. CDR3 in amino acids: CASSQVGTNTEAFF. CDR3 bases: TGCGCCAGCAGCCAAGTAGGAACCAACACTGAAGCTTTCTTT.

The V gene is TRBV7-8, the J gene TRBJ1-1, with D tentatively TRBD1 (5 bases). Trimming took 3 bases from V and 10 from J, leaving 12 bases between them. The CDR3 spans 12 residues. From germline, CDR1 is SGHVS and CDR2 FQNEAQ. As DNA, the CDR3 is TGTGCCAGCAGCTTGGAGGGACTAGGAGCTTTCTTT. Amino acid sequence: CASSLEGLGAFF. Complete variable domain (other parts from reference TRBV7-8 and TRBJ1-1): GAGVSQSPRYKVAKRGQDVALRCDPISGHVSLFWYQQALGQGPEFLTYFQNEAQLDKSGLPSDRFFAERPEGSVSTLKIQRTQQEDSAVYLCASSLEGLGAFFGQGTRLTVV.

The chain is built from TRBV10-3 and TRBJ1-2; 7 nucleotides align to TRBD1. The trim removed 5 bases at V and 6 bases at J, leaving 3 bases unmatched. The CDR3 is 12 residues long. Looked up from germline, CDR1 is ENHRY and CDR2 is SYGVKD. The CDR3 here is CAISPTGDGYTF. The CDR3 DNA sequence: TGTGCCATCAGTCCCACAGGGGATGGCTACACCTTC.

The chain carries TRBV18 and TRBJ2-7, with TRBD1 matching over 9 bases. This CDR3 comprises 16 residues. With V trimmed by 0 bases and J by 6 bases, 9 bases remained unmatched. The germline gives CDR1 KGHSH, CDR2 LQKENI. The CDR3 DNA follows: TGTGCCAGCTCACCACCGGGAGGGAACAGGGGGCGCGAGCAGTACTTC. Protein: CASSPPGGNRGREQYF.

The table lists this clone with a count of one. The gene calls are TRBV14 and TRBJ2-7; 12 bases are shared with TRBD2. The CDR3 is 16 amino acids. The germline gives CDR1 SGHDN, CDR2 FVKESK. The V gene end was trimmed by 1 base and the J gene end by 4 bases; junction bases not matched to a gene: 5. The CDR3 sequence is CASSQATSGRTYEQYF. The CDR3 DNA reads TGTGCCAGCAGCCAAGCTACTAGCGGGAGGACTTACGAGCAGTACTTC.

The J gene is TRBJ2-1, the V gene TRBV7-2; the D is unclear. V was clipped by 4 bases and J by 4 bases, with 5 bases between them. This CDR3 comprises 12 residues. Germline loops: CDR1 SGHTA, CDR2 FQGNSA. CDR3 nucleotides: TGTGCCAGCAGCTCTCTATACAATGAGCAGTTCTTC. It yields the protein CASSSLYNEQFF.

This clone was recorded once. Sequence at one end of the junction differs from germline and may be a read error. CDR3 protein: CAWSEQSGREVFF. Here the CDR3 DNA reads TGTGCCTGGAGCGAACAAAGCGGGCGGGAGGTGTTTTTT. J is TRBJ2-2 and V is TRBV30; 8 bases map to TRBD2. CDR1 and CDR2 from the germline V gene are GTSNPN and SVGIG (reference sequence). The CDR3 spans 13 residues.

The chain combines TRBV7-9 with TRBJ2-3, with TRBD1 matching 7 bases. CDR3 length equals 12 residues. The J segment lost 6 bases and the V segment lost 8 bases, leaving 5 bases of the junction unmatched. From germline, CDR1 is SEHNR and CDR2 FQNEAQ (reference sequence). The CDR3 spells CASGRQGDTQYF. The CDR3 coding sequence is TGTGCCAGCGGCCGACAGGGTGATACGCAGTATTTT. Together with reference TRBV7-9 and TRBJ2-3, the CDR3 gives the full variable domain: DTGVSQNPRHKITKRGQNVTFRCDPISEHNRLYWYRQTLGQGPEFLTYFQNEAQLEKSRLLSDRFSAERPKGSFSTLEIQRTEQGDSAMYLCASGRQGDTQYFGPGTRLTVL.

In this sample, this clone turned up a few times. The rearrangement links TRBV25-1 to TRBJ1-2; maybe TRBD1 (6 bases). V lost 7 bases, J lost 8 bases, and 20 bases lay in between. In germline, CDR1 is MGHDK, CDR2 SYGVNS. CDR3 length equals 14 residues. CDR3 amino acids: CASTGDWGGLGYTF. CDR3 bases: TGTGCCAGCACCGGAGACTGGGGGGGGCTGGGCTACACCTTC.

This clone appeared a few times. The CDR3 reads CASALGPGVQGAHEQYF. DNA for the CDR3: TGCGCCAGCGCCCTAGGGCCCGGGGTACAGGGGGCCCACGAGCAGTACTTC. V is TRBV5-1 and J is TRBJ2-7; 9 positions agree with TRBD1. Germline V gene data show CDR1 as SGHRS and CDR2 as YFSETQ. CDR3 length equals 17 residues. V trimming: 7 bases; J trimming: 5 bases; junction bases outside the gene matches: 19.

This chain joins TRBV2 and TRBJ1-3; D ambiguous. V was cut by 6 bases and J by 0 bases, with 9 bases left in between. In germline, CDR1 is SNHLY, CDR2 FYNNEI. CDR3 length: 14 amino acids. This CDR3 reads CASRNIASGNTIYF. For the CDR3, the DNA is TGTGCCAGCAGGAACATAGCCTCTGGAAACACCATATATTTT. The full variable domain, its missing parts supplied by reference TRBV2 and TRBJ1-3, is EPEVTQTPSHQVTQMGQEVILRCVPISNHLYFYWYRQILGQKVEFLVSFYNNEISEKSEIFDDQFSVERPDGSNFTLKIRSTKLEDSAMYFCASRNIASGNTIYFGEGSWLTVV.